This T cell receptor (beta chain) was identified in a study of graft-versus-host responses after intestinal transplantation. Overall study context: Recipients were all induced with anti-thymocyte globulin, then given tacrolimus and steroids for roughly 3 years. The study's findings and limits: Recipient marrow contained GvH clones, some of which appeared first in ileum or blood.

This CDR3 is built from 11 residues. Deletions cut 2 bases from V and 6 bases from J, with 2 bases between. Germline V CDR1 and CDR2: GTSNPN, SVGIG (reference sequence). In the case of this clone: What it binds is unknown.

Only in-frame clones appear in the TCRdb table, and some are missing; sequencing was by immunoSEQ multiplex PCR. The data hold around 100,000 clones, with approximately 84% observed a single time. The specimen was unstimulated CD4+ T cells sorted from spleen or lymph node cells, collected before transplant. The TCR comes from a human donor who was the organ donor for an intestinal transplant. The chain uses TRBV30 and TRBJ1-6; D call uncertain. The CDR3 loop reads CAWSSNSPLHF. The CDR3 DNA is TGTGCCTGGAGTAGTAATTCACCCCTCCACTTT.